This TCR beta chain was captured by sequencing in a study of T cells in Graves' hyperthyroidism and ophthalmopathy. Amplified TCR beta CDR3 regions came from RNA transcripts. A set of HTBI primers served as the primers for a first-round RT-PCR of the TCR CDR3. TCRdb analysed the multiplex PCR reads with MiXCR anew, one entry per CDR3 protein. The sample carries almost 600,000 distinct CDR3 sequences, approximately 15% recorded once. Each diagnosis drew on symptoms, thyroxine, TRAb, thyroid ultrasound and orbital computed tomography findings. The blood specimen was taken at initial hyperthyroidism diagnosis, before any ophthalmopathy symptoms. This clonotype was observed at least ten times. Sequencing was performed on blood. The source is a woman aged 30 to 39 with Graves' hyperthyroidism that later progressed to Graves' ophthalmopathy.

The CDR3 DNA reads TGTGCCAGCAGTTTAGCCAGTCTACAGGACAGAGGTTCACCCCTCCACTTT. Translated: CASSLASLQDRGSPLHF. This rearrangement joins TRBV28 to TRBJ1-6, with D possibly TRBD1 on 6 matching bases. The CDR3 consists of 17 residues. Trimming pared 2 bases from V and 9 bases from J, leaving 20 bases between. Looked up from germline, CDR1 is MDHEN and CDR2 is SYDVKM.